The 30 T cell receptor gamma chains below were found in one sample sequenced in a study of γδ T cells in repeated Plasmodium falciparum infection. Flow sorting of PBMC yielded separate Vgamma9/Vdelta2+ and Vdelta2-negative gammadelta T cell populations for bulk repertoire analysis. TCRdb called clones from the multiplex PCR reads again using CATT. The sample yields 20,000 to 30,000 gamma-chain clones, around 2.9% seen once. Sequenced material: gamma-delta T cells from blood. The receptors derive from a pool of human donors (malaria-infected and uninfected, not separated).

This clone was seen only a few times. This DNA's translation and the protein TCRdb lists, from a much larger clone, do not match at residue 7, likely due to a read error; the protein shown is translated from the DNA. V is TRGV9 and J is TRGJP2. The J gene, absent from TCRdb, was called here by matching the DNA to germline. The CDR3 sequence is 13 residues long. V lost 4 bases to trimming and J lost 6 bases; unmatched junction nucleotides: 5. CDR1 is GITISATS, CDR2 ISYDGTV, per germline (reference sequence). For the CDR3, the DNA is TGTGCCTTGTGGGAATTTGGTGATTGGATCAAGACGTTT. It translates to CALWEFGDWIKTF.

This clone was counted at least ten times. A read error likely explains this, since a far larger clone differs by one base. The V gene is TRGV2, the J gene TRGJ1 or TRGJ2. The CDR3 runs 13 residues. Germline V gives CDR1 EGSNGY, CDR2 YDSYNSKV. DNA of the CDR3: TGTGCCGCCTGGGACGGGCCTTATTATAAGAAACTCTTT. It encodes CAAWDGPYYKKLF.

This clone appeared many times. This is likely an artifact of a read error, given a far larger clone one base away. In the same sample, other DNA sequences code for this CDR3. The chain carries TRGV3 and TRGJP2. TCRdb leaves out the J gene; it was filled in here by matching the DNA to germline. The CDR3 loop spans 17 amino acids. The germline V gene encodes CDR1 VTNTFY and CDR2 YDVSTARD (reference sequence). The CDR3 sequence: CATWDRPSAPRDWIKTF. CDR3 sequence (DNA): TGTGCTACCTGGGACAGGCCGTCTGCTCCCCGTGATTGGATCAAGACGTTT.

This clone was seen at least ten times. The chain carries TRGV5 and TRGJ1 or TRGJ2. The J gene, left out of TCRdb, was set here by checking the DNA against germline. The V and J ends lost 0 bases and 6 bases, in that order; junction bases with no gene match: 8. CDR1 and CDR2 from the germline V gene are VINAFY and YDVSNSKD. The CDR3 is made up of 14 amino acids. This CDR3 reads CATWDRHVCYKKLF. The CDR3 nucleotides read TGTGCCACCTGGGACAGGCACGTGTGTTATAAGAAACTCTTT.

This clone was counted many times. This may arise from a read error, as a much more abundant clone is one base away. Other DNA sequences of this sample code for an identical CDR3. The J gene has no call, while the V gene is TRGV2. Germline V CDR1 and CDR2: EGSNGY, YDSYNSKV. CDR3 size: 9 residues. The CDR3 DNA reads TGTGCCACCTGGGACGGGCCGCTCTTT. It codes for CATWDGPLF.

This clone was recorded a few times. The likely explanation is a read error, given a far larger clone one base away. At the DNA level, this CDR3 is encoded by other sequences in the same sample as well. The chain carries TRGV9 and TRGJP. TCRdb does not report a J gene; here it was assigned by matching the DNA to germline references. Per germline, CDR1 GITISATS and CDR2 ISYDGTV (reference sequence). The CDR3 is made up of 17 amino acids. The junction had 8 bases not matched to a gene; V was cut back by 2 bases and J by 7 bases. The CDR3 coding sequence is TGTGCCTTGTGGGAGGCCAACCAGGAGTTGGGCAAAAAAATCAAGGTATTT. This gives the protein CALWEANQELGKKIKVF.

On this clone itself: For this DNA, TCRdb reports the protein of a much larger clone, which diverges at residue 9, most likely from a read error; the protein presented here is translated directly from the DNA. J is TRGJP and V is TRGV9. Here the J gene came from matching the DNA to germline, since TCRdb omits it. Germline V gene sequence: CDR1 GITISATS, CDR2 ISYDGTV (reference sequence). This CDR3 comprises 14 residues. The CDR3 DNA sequence: TGTGCCTTGTGGGAGCAGTTGGGCGAAAAAATCAAGGTATTT. Translated: CALWEQLGEKIKVF.

This clone was seen repeatedly, ten times or more. The protein in TCRdb stems from a much larger clone and differs at residue 14 from this DNA's translation, likely a read error; here the protein is translated from the DNA. V and J are TRGV5 and TRGJP2. Germline V gene lookup returns CDR1 VINAFY and CDR2 YDVSNSKD. This CDR3 has 16 amino acids. The DNA for the CDR3 is TGTGCCACCTGGGACAGGCTTAGTCGTAGGATTTGGATCAGGACGTTT. Encoded protein: CATWDRLSRRIWIRTF.

This clone has only a few counts. A read error likely explains why the TCRdb protein, taken from a much larger clone, differs from this DNA's translation at residue 8; the protein shown is translated from the DNA. The chain carries TRGV4 and TRGJ1 or TRGJ2. TCRdb supplies no J gene; here it was assigned by aligning the nucleotide sequence to germline. The germline CDR1 and CDR2 sequences are EGSTGY and YDSYTSSV. V was pared by 0 bases and J by 6 bases, with 5 bases of the junction left unmatched. This CDR3 contains 13 residues. The CDR3: CATWDGEPYKKLF. In nucleotides, the CDR3 is TGTGCCACCTGGGATGGGGAACCTTATAAGAAACTCTTT.

There are many counts of this clone. The chain employs TRGV9 and TRGJP. The junction had 7 bases not matched to a gene; V was cut back by 0 bases and J by 11 bases. The CDR3 has 16 amino acids. Germline V gene sequence: CDR1 GITISATS, CDR2 ISYDGTV (reference sequence). Written as DNA, the CDR3 is TGTGCCTTGTGGGAGGTGCAGGGAGTGGGCAAAAAAATCAAGGTATTT. Translating gives CALWEVQGVGKKIKVF.

This clone showed up just a few times. TCRdb assigns this DNA the protein of a much larger clone, which departs from its translation at residue 7; this likely reflects a read error, and the protein shown comes from translating the DNA. The rearrangement uses TRGV2 and TRGJP2. V gave up 1 base and J gave up 3 bases; unmatched junction bases: 17. Germline assignment: CDR1 EGSNGY and CDR2 YDSYNSKV. The CDR3 loop spans 19 amino acids. CDR3 residues: CATWDGPAITGGSDWIKTF. In DNA form, the CDR3 reads TGTGCCACCTGGGACGGCCCAGCCATTACGGGGGGTAGTGATTGGATCAAGACGTTT.

This clone was observed many times. TCRdb attributes to this sequence the protein of a much larger clone, which differs from the DNA translation at residue 3; a read error is likely, and the protein displayed is translated from the DNA. The chain combines TRGV4 with TRGJ1 or TRGJ2. TCRdb offers no J gene call, so here the DNA was matched to germline to obtain one. Germline loops: CDR1 EGSTGY, CDR2 YDSYTSSV. There are 14 residues in the CDR3. The DNA of the CDR3 is TGTGCCGCCTGGGATGCCCCGGATTATTATAAGAAACTCTTT. Protein: CAAWDAPDYYKKLF.

This clone was detected a few times. The translation of this DNA and the TCRdb protein of a much larger clone differ at residue 5, probably owing to a read error; the protein shown here is translated from the DNA. The rearrangement joins TRGV9 to TRGJ1 or TRGJ2. Since TCRdb gives no J gene, matching the DNA to germline was used here to assign it. The CDR3 loop spans 15 amino acids. Germline V gene sequence: CDR1 GITISATS, CDR2 ISYDGTV (reference sequence). Trimming took 5 bases from V and 2 from J; bases not matched to a gene: 12. In DNA form, the CDR3 reads TGTGCCTTGTGGGGGCCCGGCCCACATTATTATAAGAAACTCTTT. Translating gives CALWGPGPHYYKKLF.

This clone was seen more than once but under ten times. This likely stems from a read error, as it lies one base from a far larger clone. Different DNA sequences within this sample yield the same CDR3. The chain is built from TRGV9 and TRGJ1 or TRGJ2. No J segment appears in TCRdb, so it was assigned here by matching the sequence to germline. V lost 3 bases, J lost 10 bases, and 15 bases stayed unmatched. This CDR3 has 14 residues. CDR1 and CDR2 from the germline V gene are GITISATS and ISYDGTV (reference sequence). CDR3 coding DNA: TGTGCCTTGTGGGAGACCCGGTGGTGTTACAAGAAACTCTTT. Its translation: CALWETRWCYKKLF.

This clone appeared many times. With only one base between it and a far larger clone, this is likely a read error. Other DNA variants within this sample encode the same CDR3. J is TRGJP2 and V is TRGV9. J was trimmed by 8 bases and V by 0 bases; bases with no gene match: 6. The CDR3 has 14 residues. CDR1 GITISATS and CDR2 ISYDGTV come from the germline V gene (reference sequence). CDR3 amino acids: CALWEVHGDWIKTF. Written as DNA, the CDR3 is TGTGCCTTGTGGGAGGTGCACGGCGATTGGATCAAGACGTTT.

This clone was counted between two and nine times. The V gene is listed as TRGV9; no J gene was called. The germline V gene encodes CDR1 GITISATS and CDR2 ISYDGTV (reference sequence). The CDR3 extends over 11 amino acids. CDR3 protein: CALWEVPPLLF. The CDR3, as DNA: TGTGCCTTGTGGGAGGTGCCCCCTTTGCTCTTT.

With regard to this clone: A read error likely explains why the TCRdb protein, taken from a much larger clone, differs from this DNA's translation at residue 7; the protein shown is translated from the DNA. The chain employs TRGV9 and TRGJ1 or TRGJ2. The J gene is absent in TCRdb and was assigned here via DNA matching to germline. The CDR3 loop spans 13 amino acids. Germline V CDR1 and CDR2: GITISATS, ISYDGTV (reference sequence). The trim removed 5 bases at V and 3 bases at J, leaving 7 bases unmatched. In DNA form, the CDR3 reads TGTGCCTTGTGGGCTGGGTGTTATTATAAGAAACTCTTT. Encoded protein: CALWAGCYYKKLF.

Points on this clone: TCRdb pairs this DNA with a much larger clone's protein that differs at residue 7, likely a read error; the protein shown was translated from the DNA. This chain joins TRGV9 and TRGJP2. No J gene was available from TCRdb, and it was assigned here by a germline match of the DNA. Unmatched junction bases numbered 8, after V lost 6 bases and J lost 4 bases. Germline V CDR1 and CDR2: GITISATS, ISYDGTV (reference sequence). The CDR3 extends over 14 amino acids. CDR3 amino acids: CALWTYNSDWIKTF. CDR3 DNA sequence: TGTGCCTTGTGGACTTATAATAGTGATTGGATCAAGACGTTT.

Many counts were recorded for this clone. The protein recorded in TCRdb matches a much larger clone and deviates from this DNA's translation at residue 3, suggesting a read error; the protein here is obtained by translating the DNA. The V gene is TRGV9, the J gene TRGJ1 or TRGJ2. TCRdb is silent on the J gene; assignment here came from matching the DNA to germline. CDR1 is GITISATS, CDR2 ISYDGTV, per germline (reference sequence). This CDR3 spans 13 amino acids. CDR3 in amino acids: CASWEVTDYKKLF. CDR3 nucleotide sequence: TGTGCCTCGTGGGAGGTGACGGATTATAAGAAACTCTTT.

This clone was detected many times. The protein recorded in TCRdb matches a much larger clone and deviates from this DNA's translation at residue 9, suggesting a read error; the protein here is obtained by translating the DNA. This chain uses TRGV9 with TRGJP. Here the J gene was assigned by germline matching of the DNA, as TCRdb has none. V lost 0 bases to trimming and J lost 9 bases; unmatched junction nucleotides: 8. The CDR3 has 17 amino acids. Germline CDR1 is GITISATS and CDR2 is ISYDGTV (reference sequence). CDR3 bases: TGTGCCTTGTGGGAGGTGCTGGTAGGGTTGGGCAAAAAAATCAAGGTATTT. As protein: CALWEVLVGLGKKIKVF.

This clone was observed many times. It may be a read error: a sequence one base away is much more abundant. This sample includes further DNA sequences coding for the same CDR3. The genes are TRGV2 and TRGJ1 or TRGJ2. CDR1 is EGSNGY, CDR2 YDSYNSKV, per germline. The CDR3 contains 15 residues. CDR3 amino acids: CATWDGPRNYYKKLF. The CDR3 DNA reads TGTGCCACCTGGGACGGGCCGAGGAATTATTATAAAAAACTCTTT.

This clone was seen a few times. A far larger clone is a single base away, which makes a read error likely. The sample holds other DNA sequences that translate to the same CDR3. The V gene is TRGV9; the J gene was not called. Germline-derived CDR1 and CDR2 are GITISATS and ISYDGTV (reference sequence). The CDR3 is 17 residues long. CDR3 loop: CALWEVLQELGKKIKVF. CDR3 sequence (DNA): TGTGCCTTGTGGGAGGTCCTCCAAGAGTTGGGCAAAAAAATTAAGGTATTT.

This clone was counted only a few times. The mismatch at residue 9 between this DNA's translation and the TCRdb protein of a much larger clone likely reflects a read error; the protein shown is translated from the DNA. The chain employs TRGV8 and TRGJ1 or TRGJ2. TCRdb gives no J gene; it was assigned here by matching the DNA to germline. Trimming took 5 bases from V and 5 from J; bases not matched to a gene: 12. Germline V CDR1 and CDR2: VENAVY, YDSYNSRV. This CDR3 is 14 amino acids long. Written as DNA, the CDR3 is TGTGCCACCTGGGTTCTGCGGGTCCATTATAAGAAACTCTTT. Encoded protein: CATWVLRVHYKKLF.

This clone occurred many times. The DNA is left out, because the CDR3 cannot be placed on it with certainty; the CDR3 is given as TCRdb lists it. No J gene call was made, and the V gene is TRGV9. With termini counted, the CDR3 has 9 amino acids. CDR1 and CDR2 from the germline V gene are GITISATS and ISYDGTV (reference sequence). CDR3 sequence: CALLDKKLF.

This clone occurred many times. The TCRdb record carries a much larger clone's protein, which differs from this DNA's translation at residue 3; a read error is the likely cause, and the protein listed here is the DNA translation. The chain carries TRGV9 and TRGJP. Germline values: CDR1 GITISATS, CDR2 ISYDGTV (reference sequence). CDR3 length equals 16 residues. CDR3 sequence reads: CASWEHQELGKKIKVF. The CDR3 nucleotides are TGTGCCTCGTGGGAGCACCAAGAGTTGGGCAAAAAAATCAAGGTATTT.

This clone was detected many times. V and J are TRGV9 and TRGJP. The J gene, missing from TCRdb, was assigned here through DNA to germline matching. The CDR3 has 16 residues. V trimming: 2 bases; J trimming: 12 bases; junction bases outside the gene matches: 10. Per the germline V gene, CDR1 is GITISATS and CDR2 is ISYDGTV (reference sequence). As DNA, the CDR3 is TGTGCCTTGTGGGAGGCCATGAGAAAGGGCAAAAAAATCAAGGTATTT. As protein: CALWEAMRKGKKIKVF.

The sample holds many counts of this clone. The chain has TRGV4 and TRGJP1. Here the J gene was assigned by germline matching of the DNA, as TCRdb has none. This CDR3 is 15 amino acids long. The V gene end was trimmed by 4 bases and the J gene end by 4 bases; junction bases not matched to a gene: 9. CDR1 and CDR2 from the germline V gene are EGSTGY and YDSYTSSV. The CDR3 loop reads CATWEGGVTGWFKIF. The CDR3 nucleotides read TGTGCCACCTGGGAAGGGGGTGTCACTGGTTGGTTCAAGATATTT.

Note on this clone: This may come from a read error, since a much larger clone is one base off. V gene TRGV2 combines with J gene TRGJ1 or TRGJ2. TCRdb gives no J gene; it was assigned here by matching the DNA to germline. Germline lookup yields CDR1 EGSNGY and CDR2 YDSYNSKV. The junction had 11 bases not matched to a gene; V was cut back by 0 bases and J by 6 bases. The CDR3 sequence is 15 residues long. CDR3 amino acids: CATWDGSHQAYKKLF. DNA for the CDR3: TGTGCCACCTGGGACGGGTCGCATCAGGCTTATAAGAAACTCTTT.

As for this clone: TCRdb's entry gives the protein of a much larger clone, which mismatches this DNA's translation at residue 5, likely from a read error; the protein reported here is translated from the DNA. The CDR3 here is CATWVGLTHYKKLF. For the CDR3, the DNA is TGTGCCACCTGGGTCGGATTAACGCATTATAAGAAACTCTTT. The V call is TRGV2, the J call TRGJ1 or TRGJ2. As TCRdb names no J gene, one was assigned here on the basis of a DNA match to germline. Germline CDR1 and CDR2: EGSNGY and YDSYNSKV. The CDR3 is made up of 14 amino acids. The V gene end was trimmed by 5 bases and the J gene end by 5 bases; junction bases not matched to a gene: 12.

This clone was found a few times. This sequence is one base from a far larger clone and is likely a read error. Other nucleotide sequences in the sample specify the same CDR3. CDR3 sequence: CALWEVPPRRPRKKVSYYKKLF. The CDR3 region has the DNA TGTGCCTTGTGGGAGGTGCCCCCACGACGCCCTAGAAAGAAGGTCTCTTATTATAAGAAACTCTTC. The gene calls are TRGV9 and TRGJ1 or TRGJ2. The CDR3 runs 22 residues. Germline CDR1 reads GITISATS; CDR2 reads ISYDGTV (reference sequence).